The 27 T cell receptor beta chains reported below all come from one sample, sequenced in a study of glioma-infiltrating T cells. TCR alpha and beta CDR3 regions were amplified from RNA using iRepertoire nested multiplex PCR. TCRdb reprocessed the multiplex PCR reads via MiXCR and lists one record per CDR3 protein. The profile covers around 150,000 distinct CDR3 sequences, with around 40% appearing a single time and around 18% taken by the ten largest. The sequencing sample was made of glioma tissue, nonneoplastic brain tissue, or PBMCs (not recorded which). The receptors stem from a human donor with low-grade glioma or glioblastoma, undergoing nonglioma brain surgery, or in good health (not recorded which).

This clonotype was picked up many times. This chain uses TRBV27 with TRBJ2-1; 7 bases match TRBD1. Germline values: CDR1 MNHEY, CDR2 SMNVEV (reference sequence). J lost 8 bases, V lost 5 bases, and 9 bases had no gene match. CDR3 size: 14 residues. The CDR3 DNA is TGTGCCAGCAGTATTAAGACAGGGTCTGATGAGCAGTTCTTC. This translates into CASSIKTGSDEQFF.

This clonotype has a handful of counts. This may stem from a read error, because a much larger clone lies one nucleotide away. This rearrangement joins TRBV7-2 to TRBJ2-1; 10 bases match TRBD2. Germline V gene sequence: CDR1 SGHTA, CDR2 FQGNSA. This CDR3 region has 15 residues. The CDR3 reads CACSSQAGGQGEQFF. The DNA for the CDR3 is TGTGCCTGCAGCTCCCAAGCGGGGGGGCAGGGTGAGCAGTTCTTC.

This clonotype was counted between two and nine times. This chain links TRBV24-1 with TRBJ1-5, with TRBD1 as a possible D gene (5 bases). Germline V CDR1 and CDR2: KGHDR, SFDVKD. Trimming took 3 bases from V and 2 from J, leaving 10 bases between them. The CDR3 contains 15 residues. The CDR3, as DNA: TGTGCCACCAGTGATCCCGGGACTGGCAATCAGCCCCAGCATTTT. Protein sequence: CATSDPGTGNQPQHF.

The rearrangement links TRBV7-2 to TRBJ2-3; either TRBD1 or TRBD2 may fit D (5 bases each). The CDR3 totals 17 residues. V was trimmed by 5 bases and J by 3 bases, leaving 21 bases between them. Germline V gene lookup returns CDR1 SGHTA and CDR2 FQGNSA. The CDR3 coding sequence is TGTGCCAGCAGCCTAATCCCGGGAACTGAGGGGACAGATACGCAGTATTTT. It is translated as CASSLIPGTEGTDTQYF.

This chain links TRBV19 with TRBJ2-6, with D perhaps TRBD1 (5 bases). V lost 7 bases and J 4 bases, leaving 14 bases between the germline ends. The germline V gene has CDR1 LNHDA and CDR2 SQIVND (reference sequence). The CDR3 length is 15 residues. The CDR3 spells CASTPGRVGANVLTF. As DNA, the CDR3 is TGTGCCAGTACCCCCGGCAGGGTAGGGGCCAACGTCCTGACTTTC.

This clonotype was observed a few times. The chain employs TRBV20-1 and TRBJ1-1; tentative D call: TRBD1 (5 bases). The CDR3 is made up of 16 amino acids. V gave up 1 base and J gave up 1 base, with 16 bases separating them. Germline V gene lookup returns CDR1 DFQATT and CDR2 SNEGSKA (reference sequence). CDR3 nucleotides: TGCAGTGCTAGAGTCATGCTTGGGCAGGGGAACACTGAAGCTTTCTTT. Encoded protein: CSARVMLGQGNTEAFF.

This clonotype was found many times. The chain carries TRBV6-1 and TRBJ1-5, with 8 positions matching TRBD1. J was trimmed by 6 bases and V by 0 bases; bases with no gene match: 4. The germline gives CDR1 MNHNS, CDR2 SASEGT. The CDR3 runs 15 residues. The CDR3 reads CASSEAPDRGQPQHF. The CDR3 region has the DNA TGTGCCAGCAGTGAAGCGCCAGACAGGGGTCAGCCCCAGCATTTT.

The chain is built from TRBV20-1 and TRBJ2-5, with unresolved D. Germline CDR1 is DFQATT and CDR2 is SNEGSKA (reference sequence). The ends were cut back, 3 bases at V and 3 bases at J, with 11 bases in the middle. CDR3 length equals 13 residues. The CDR3 coding sequence is TGCAGTGCTAGCTCACCAACTGAAGAGACCCAGTACTTC. Translated, it gives CSASSPTEETQYF.

The chain couples TRBV11-2 to TRBJ2-7, with D uncertain. Trimming pared 1 base from V and 2 bases from J, leaving 3 bases between. The V gene's germline CDR1 is SGHAT and CDR2 FQNNGV. CDR3 length: 12 residues. The DNA for the CDR3 is TGTGCCAGCAGCTTAGTTACCTACGAGCAGTACTTC. Amino acids: CASSLVTYEQYF.

V and J are TRBV6-1 and TRBJ2-7, with a tentative D call TRBD1 (5 bases). Trimming shortened V by 4 bases and J by 7 bases, and 14 bases separated the two germline ends. From germline, CDR1 is MNHNS and CDR2 SASEGT. The CDR3 loop spans 13 amino acids. CDR3 DNA sequence: TGTGCCAGCAGTGTGGTCAGGGATGGGGAGCAGTACTTC. Its protein is CASSVVRDGEQYF.

V gene TRBV5-1 combines with J gene TRBJ1-5; D is unresolved. The germline V gene encodes CDR1 SGHRS and CDR2 YFSETQ. The V end lost 1 base, the J end lost 7 bases, and 9 bases lay between the germline ends. The CDR3 has 13 amino acids. The CDR3 region has the DNA TGCGCCAGCAGCTTGCAGGAGGGACAGCCCCAGCATTTT. Its translation is CASSLQEGQPQHF.

This clonotype occurred a few times. The CDR3 DNA is TGTGCCACCAGCAGCCAGGGGGGTAATAATTCACCCCTCCACTTT. This sequence encodes CATSSQGGNNSPLHF. The chain recombines TRBV15 with TRBJ1-6; 7 bases match TRBD1. J gave up 5 bases and V 3 bases, and 4 bases lay outside the gene matches. CDR1 LNHNV and CDR2 YYDKDF come from the germline V gene (reference sequence). This CDR3 has 15 amino acids.

About this clonotype itself: Here the CDR3 omits its conserved ending phenylalanine or tryptophan, so a read error is the likely source. V is TRBV20-1 and J is TRBJ2-5; possible D gene TRBD1, 6 bases. CDR1 and CDR2 (germline): DFQATT, SNEGSKA (reference sequence). The CDR3 spans 15 residues. The CDR3: CSDRGSAGAQETQYY. The CDR3 DNA follows: TGCAGTGATAGAGGTTCGGCAGGGGCGCAGGAGACCCAGTACTAC.

The rearrangement joins TRBV6-1 to TRBJ1-1, with D perhaps matching TRBD1 (5 bases). The CDR3 sequence is 13 residues long. The V gene's germline CDR1 is MNHNS and CDR2 SASEGT. The ends were cut back, 5 bases at V and 2 bases at J, with 9 bases in the middle. The CDR3 protein is CASSRTSNTEAFF. The CDR3 DNA sequence: TGTGCCAGCAGTAGGACATCCAACACTGAAGCTTTCTTT.

The V gene is TRBV4-1, the J gene TRBJ2-5; 10 positions agree with TRBD1. V lost 3 bases, J lost 6 bases, and 7 bases stayed unmatched. The CDR3 spans 15 residues. Per the germline V gene, CDR1 is MGHRA and CDR2 is YSYEKL. The CDR3 region is CASSQQTGGLQTQYF. CDR3 nucleotide sequence: TGCGCCAGCAGCCAGCAGACAGGGGGCCTTCAGACCCAGTACTTC.

For this clonotype: A junction end diverges from the germline sequence, so it may reflect a read error. The V gene is TRBV18, the J gene TRBJ2-7; D is uncertain. The CDR3 is made up of 14 amino acids. The germline gives CDR1 KGHSH, CDR2 LQKENI. The CDR3 DNA sequence: TGTGCCAGCCCACCGAGTGGCGAGGTCTACGAGCAGTACTTC. Its translation is CASPPSGEVYEQYF.

The chain couples TRBV4-2 to TRBJ2-1; D may be TRBD1 or TRBD2 (6 bases each). Germline-derived CDR1 and CDR2 are LGHNA and YNFKEQ. This CDR3 has 15 residues. The V and J ends lost 0 bases and 5 bases respectively, with 11 bases between them. The CDR3 nucleotides read TGTGCCAGCAGCCAAGAGGACGGGGGCGACAATGAGCAGTTCTTC. Its translation is CASSQEDGGDNEQFF.

The chain employs TRBV11-3 and TRBJ2-2, with 10 positions matching TRBD2. J lost 5 bases, V lost 1 base, and 4 bases had no gene match. This CDR3 is built from 16 residues. Germline assignment: CDR1 SGHNT and CDR2 YENEEA. CDR3 sequence (DNA): TGTGCCAGCAGCTTAGCTTCTAGCGGGAGTACCGGGGAGCTGTTTTTT. Translated: CASSLASSGSTGELFF.

The rearrangement links TRBV4-3 to TRBJ2-1, with 7 positions matching TRBD2. This CDR3 comprises 13 residues. V lost 4 bases and J lost 6; bases outside the gene matches: 3. Per the germline V gene, CDR1 is LGHNA and CDR2 is YSLEER. The DNA for the CDR3 is TGCGCCAGCAGCCTAGGACTAGTCAATGAGCAGTTCTTC. This encodes CASSLGLVNEQFF.

The V and J genes are TRBV18 and TRBJ2-5; no reliable D call. The J call is uncertain, as TRBJ2-7 better fits the DNA end. The germline V gene has CDR1 KGHSH and CDR2 LQKENI. CDR3 length: 12 amino acids. CDR3 in amino acids: CASSMTDYEQYF. The CDR3 DNA reads TGTGCCAGCTCTATGACGGACTACGAGCAGTACTTC.

This clonotype was counted between two and nine times. V is TRBV27 and J is TRBJ2-5; D is perhaps TRBD2 (5 bases). CDR1 is MNHEY, CDR2 SMNVEV, per germline (reference sequence). Trimming pared 11 bases from V and 5 bases from J, leaving 12 bases between. CDR3 length: 11 amino acids. CDR3 bases: TGTGCCTGCCGTCGAGGGGAGACCCAGTACTTC. Its translation: CACRRGETQYF.

The chain carries TRBV12-3 or TRBV12-4 and TRBJ1-2; D not certain. There are 13 residues in the CDR3. Between the trimmed V and J ends, which lost 0 bases and 7 bases, there was a span of 9 bases. CDR3 DNA: TGTGCCAGCAGTTTAGCCCCCAGATCTGGCTACACCTTC. Its protein is CASSLAPRSGYTF.

This clonotype was counted a few times. The chain joins TRBV24-1 to TRBJ2-3; weak D call: TRBD2 (6 bases). The CDR3 has 15 amino acids. Germline CDR1 reads KGHDR; CDR2 reads SFDVKD. Trimming cost V 1 base and J 2 bases, with 9 bases left between them. This chain's CDR3 is CATSDFREFTDTQYF. In DNA, the CDR3 is TGTGCCACCAGTGATTTTCGGGAGTTCACAGATACGCAGTATTTT.

The rearrangement joins TRBV6-5 to TRBJ1-3; no reliable D call. Trimming removed 5 bases at V and 1 base at J, with 9 bases between. The CDR3 contains 14 residues. The V gene's germline CDR1 is MNHEY and CDR2 SVGAGI. The CDR3 coding sequence is TGTGCCAGCAGTGAATGGAGGTCTGGAAACACCATATATTTT. Translated: CASSEWRSGNTIYF.

This clonotype was observed a handful of times. V and J are TRBV6-1 and TRBJ2-3; 7 bases fit TRBD1. The CDR3 has 13 residues. Trimming removed 6 bases from V and 3 bases from J; junction bases left unmatched: 3. CDR1 is MNHNS and CDR2 is SASEGT in the germline V gene. CDR3 nucleotide sequence: TGTGCCAGCAGACGGGACAGAACAGATACGCAGTATTTT. Encoded protein: CASRRDRTDTQYF.

In regard to this clonotype: The junction differs from germline at one of its ends, possibly a read error. The genes are TRBV10-2 and TRBJ2-7; 9 bases agree with TRBD1. Germline assignment: CDR1 WSHSY and CDR2 SAAADI. The CDR3 covers 15 residues. Written as DNA, the CDR3 is TGTGCCAGCAGTTACTCGAGAGGACAGGGGCACGAGCAGTACTTC. Translation gives CASSYSRGQGHEQYF.

This chain uses TRBV10-3 with TRBJ2-7; 8 bases map to TRBD2. Trimming took 4 bases from V and 6 from J; bases not matched to a gene: 8. Germline V gene data show CDR1 as ENHRY and CDR2 as SYGVKD. The CDR3 totals 14 residues. The CDR3, as DNA: TGTGCCATCAGTGGAACTAGCGGCCAAGGCGAGCAGTACTTC. Amino acid sequence: CAISGTSGQGEQYF.